This T cell receptor (beta chain) was observed in a study of glioma-infiltrating T cells after dendritic cell vaccination. Background on the study: Treatment, given 2003 to 2012, was autologous tumor lysate-pulsed dendritic cell vaccination. Findings of the study overall: No direct clonality-survival link was found; a diverse polyclonal response may matter. Higher pretreatment TIL content predicted longer progression-free time and survival.

PBMC were collected before vaccination, two weeks after the third vaccination, and at progression. The CDR3 is 14 residues long. Per the germline V gene, CDR1 is SGHTA and CDR2 is FQGNSA. V lost 5 bases and J lost 2, with 10 bases in between. Remarks on this clone: The antigen is unknown.

Using immunoSEQ multiplex PCR, the repertoire was profiled, and TCRdb retains in-frame clones only, with some absent. This table holds roughly 51,000 clones, roughly 87% found once. This sequence was found in a human donor with glioblastoma. This rearrangement joins TRBV7-2 to TRBJ1-5; D gene unclear. The input for sequencing was blood, taken before dendritic cell vaccination. This CDR3 is CASSPNLGNQPQHF. The CDR3 nucleotides read TGTGCCAGCAGCCCCAATTTAGGCAATCAGCCCCAGCATTTT.